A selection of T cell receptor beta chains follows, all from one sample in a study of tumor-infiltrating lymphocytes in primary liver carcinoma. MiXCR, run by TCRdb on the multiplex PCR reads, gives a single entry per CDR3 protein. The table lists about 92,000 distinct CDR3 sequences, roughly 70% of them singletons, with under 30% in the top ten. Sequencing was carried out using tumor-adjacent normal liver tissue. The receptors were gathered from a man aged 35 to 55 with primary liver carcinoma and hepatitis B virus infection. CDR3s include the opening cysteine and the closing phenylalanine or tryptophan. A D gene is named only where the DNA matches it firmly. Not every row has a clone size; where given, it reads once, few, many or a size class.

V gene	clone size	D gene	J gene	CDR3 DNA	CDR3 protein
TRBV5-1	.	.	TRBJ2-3	TGCGCCGGCAGCTTGAATCCTAGTGGGAGTGGAGATACGCAGTATTTT	CAGSLNPSGSGDTQYF
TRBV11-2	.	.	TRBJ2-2	TGTGCCAGCAGCCGTAGCGGAGTGACACCCCCGAACACCGGGGAGCTGTTTTTT	CASSRSGVTPPNTGELFF
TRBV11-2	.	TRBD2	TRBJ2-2	TGTGCCAGCAGCCGGGGACTAGCGGGAGACGGGACCGGGGAACTGTTTTTT	CASSRGLAGDGTGELFF
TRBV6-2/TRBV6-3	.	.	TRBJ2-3	TGCGCCAGCGGTGAGACAGTCTCCACAGATACGCAGTATTTT	CASGETVSTDTQYF
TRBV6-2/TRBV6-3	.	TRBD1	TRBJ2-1	TGTGCCTGCAGTTACACGTCCGGGACAGGGGTGTTCTTC	CACSYTSGTGVFF
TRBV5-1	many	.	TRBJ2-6	TGCGCCAGCAGCTTAGCTGGGGCCAACGTCCTGACTTTC	CASSLAGANVLTF
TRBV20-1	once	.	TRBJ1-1	TGCAGTGTTAGAAAGAACACTGAAGCTTTCTTT	CSVRKNTEAFF
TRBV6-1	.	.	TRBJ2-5	TGTGCCAGCAGTGTTCCGGCAGGCCAAGAGACCCGGTACTTC	CASSVPAGQETRYF
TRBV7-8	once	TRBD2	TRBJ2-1	TGTGCCATCAACTATGGGACTACCCAGTTCTTC	CAINYGTTQFF
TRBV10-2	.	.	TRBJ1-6	TGCGTCAGCAGTGACCTGCGCTCACCCCTCCACTTT	CVSSDLRSPLHF
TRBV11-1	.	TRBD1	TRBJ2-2	TGTGCCTGCAGCATACAGGGACAGGGGAAAACAGGGGAGCTGTTTTTT	CACSIQGQGKTGELFF
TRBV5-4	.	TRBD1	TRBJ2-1	TGTGGCATCAGCTCCGGGACAGGGATCGCCTACAATGAGCAGTTCTTC	CGISSGTGIAYNEQFF
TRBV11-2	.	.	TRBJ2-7	TGTGCCAGCAGCCCGGTATCTTTGTTTCAGGACGAGCAGTACTTC	CASSPVSLFQDEQYF
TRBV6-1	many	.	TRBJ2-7	TGTGCCAGCAGGACCGCAACCGGTCCCGGGAACGAGCAGTACTTC	CASRTATGPGNEQYF
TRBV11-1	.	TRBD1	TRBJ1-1	TGTGCCAGCCGCCCGGGACAGACGAGCACTGAAGCTTTCTTT	CASRPGQTSTEAFF
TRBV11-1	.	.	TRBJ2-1	TGTGCCAGCAGCTCCAGCTCGGACAGACTGTCCAGCAATGAGCAGTTCTTC	CASSSSSDRLSSNEQFF
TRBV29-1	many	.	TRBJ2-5	TGCAGCGTCGCCTCCCCGGAGACCCAGTACTTC	CSVASPETQYF
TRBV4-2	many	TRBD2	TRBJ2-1	TGTGCCAGCAGCCAAGATCCGGCGGGAGAGGAGCAGTTCTTC	CASSQDPAGEEQFF
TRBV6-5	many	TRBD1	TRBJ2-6	TGTGCCAGCAGTTACCTAAAGGGGGCCGGGGCCAACGTCCTGACTTTC	CASSYLKGAGANVLTF
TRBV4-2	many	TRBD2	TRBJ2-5	TGTGCCAGCAGCCGGACAGGGACTAGCGGGGAAGAGACCCAGTACTTC	CASSRTGTSGEETQYF